A single T cell receptor beta chain is shown here with its context. What it binds is not known. This entry is derived from a study of early T cells in non-severe SARS-CoV-2 infection. Study details: Sequencing targeted bulk RNA from unsorted whole blood, leaving chains unpaired. Regarding the study as a whole: VDJdb-based matching was biased toward anti-spike CD8 responses and missed private and CD4 specificities.

The CDR3 consists of 14 residues. Trimming took 1 base from V and 9 from J, leaving 11 bases between them. The V gene's germline CDR1 is SGHRS and CDR2 YFSETQ. Individual cDNA molecules received unique molecular identifiers. Via MiXCR, TCRdb re-called the 5' RACE reads, giving one row per CDR3 protein. The sample shows just over 95,000 distinct CDR3 sequences, about 10% of them seen only once. The starting material was whole blood, obtained at baseline. This chain links TRBV5-1 with TRBJ1-6; D gene ambiguous. This TCR was sampled from an adult who was a healthcare worker with PCR-confirmed SARS-CoV-2 infection or an uninfected control (not recorded which). The CDR3 nucleotides are TGCGCCAGCAGCTTGTTACAAGGAGGTTCACCCCTCCACTTT. It yields the protein CASSLLQGGSPLHF.